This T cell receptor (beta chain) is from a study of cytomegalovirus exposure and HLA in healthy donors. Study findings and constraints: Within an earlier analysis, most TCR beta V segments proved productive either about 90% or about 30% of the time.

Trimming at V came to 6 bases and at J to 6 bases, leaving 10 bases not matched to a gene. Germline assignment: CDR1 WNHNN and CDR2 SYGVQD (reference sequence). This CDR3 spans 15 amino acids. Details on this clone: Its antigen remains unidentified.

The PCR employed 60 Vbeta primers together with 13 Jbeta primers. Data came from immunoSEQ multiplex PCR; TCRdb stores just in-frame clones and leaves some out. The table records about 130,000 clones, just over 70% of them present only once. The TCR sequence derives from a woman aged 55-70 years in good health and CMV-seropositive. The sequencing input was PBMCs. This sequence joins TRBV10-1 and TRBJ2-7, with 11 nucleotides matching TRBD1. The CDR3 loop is CASSDGQGARSEQYF. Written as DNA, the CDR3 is TGCGCCAGCAGCGACGGACAGGGGGCTAGGAGCGAGCAGTACTTC.